One sample yielded the 17 T cell receptor beta chains listed below, sequenced in a study of molecular identifiers for immune sequencing clone quantification. TCRdb called the PCR reads again in MiXCR, with one record for every CDR3 protein. In the table there are about 630,000 distinct CDR3 sequences, around 25% of which are singletons. What was sequenced was naive CD8+ T cells from blood, with Jurkat cell RNA spiked in. Stated subset: FACS-sorted CD8+CD4-CCR7+CD45RA+ naive T cells. All receptors derive from a human donor in good health. Some libraries in this study had Jurkat cell RNA spiked in.

This clonotype has a handful of counts. The chain is built from TRBV15 and TRBJ2-1, with 7 bases that match TRBD2. Germline V gene sequence: CDR1 LNHNV, CDR2 YYDKDF (reference sequence). The V segment lost 1 base and the J segment 4 bases; nucleotides outside the gene matches: 13. The CDR3 spans 18 residues. The CDR3 DNA sequence: TGTGCCACCAGCAGAGGCGGGACTACCCAGTCCCGGTACAATGAGCAGTTCTTC. Protein: CATSRGGTTQSRYNEQFF.

This clonotype was seen at least ten times. This rearrangement joins TRBV4-2 to TRBJ2-7; the match to TRBD2 covers 8 bases. J was trimmed by 5 bases and V by 7 bases; bases with no gene match: 7. CDR1 is LGHNA and CDR2 is YNFKEQ in the germline V gene. The CDR3 length is 13 residues. The CDR3 DNA sequence: TGTGCCAGCACACCCGGGAGGGCTGACGAGCAGTACTTC. It yields the protein CASTPGRADEQYF.

This sequence joins TRBV19 and TRBJ2-2; D is possibly TRBD2 (5 bases). CDR1 is LNHDA, CDR2 SQIVND, per germline (reference sequence). V was cut by 2 bases and J by 3 bases, with 10 bases left in between. The CDR3 has 15 residues. This chain's CDR3 is CASSIILADTGELFF. The CDR3 bases are TGTGCCAGTAGTATAATTCTAGCCGACACCGGGGAGCTGTTTTTT.

For this clonotype: A much larger clone differs from this one at a single base, so this may be a read error. The J gene is TRBJ2-2, the V gene TRBV5-1; D possibly corresponds to TRBD2 (6 bases). Trimming removed 0 bases from V and 17 bases from J, with 26 bases in between. Germline V CDR1 and CDR2: SGHRS, YFSETQ. The CDR3 contains 16 residues. CDR3 bases: TGCGCCAGCAGCTTGGGGGGGACTCCGAACACCGGAGAGCCCTTTTTT. Its protein is CASSLGGTPNTGEPFF.

This clonotype showed up many times. The V call is TRBV24-1, the J call TRBJ2-7; 8 nucleotides agree with TRBD1. Germline CDR1 KGHDR, CDR2 SFDVKD. J gave up 6 bases and V 8 bases, and 11 bases lay outside the gene matches. The CDR3 is 14 residues long. CDR3 nucleotides: TGTGCCACCATCTTCCAGGGGGCTAAAAGCGAGCAGTACTTC. It translates to CATIFQGAKSEQYF.

The chain is built from TRBV30 and TRBJ2-7; 7 bases fit TRBD1. This CDR3 region has 13 residues. The V and J ends lost 6 bases and 1 base, in that order; junction bases with no gene match: 6. Germline V gives CDR1 GTSNPN, CDR2 SVGIG (reference sequence). As DNA, the CDR3 is TGTGCCTGCGAACAGGGGTGGTCCTACGAGCAGTACTTC. This translates into CACEQGWSYEQYF.

As regards this clonotype: Just one base apart from a much larger clone, this may be a read error. The CDR3 DNA reads TGTGCCAGCAGTACCGGATCACAGGTAAATAACCCCTGGCAGACCCAGTACTTC. As protein: CASSTGSQVNNPWQTQYF. V usage is TRBV12-3 or TRBV12-4 and J usage is TRBJ2-5, with D possibly matching TRBD1 (5 bases). The CDR3 runs to 18 residues. V dropped 5 bases and J dropped 6 bases, with 28 bases sitting between them.

To note about this clonotype: A much bigger clone sits one base away, suggesting this may be a read error. The rearrangement links TRBV24-1 to TRBJ2-1; D is undetermined. CDR3 length: 14 amino acids. Germline loops: CDR1 KGHDR, CDR2 SFDVKD. Trimming took off 7 bases at V and 0 bases at J, with 9 bases between the two ends. CDR3 residues: CATRSKSSYNEQFF. CDR3 nucleotide sequence: TGTGCCACCAGAAGTAAAAGCTCCTACAATGAGCAGTTCTTC.

This clonotype was seen just once. This chain connects TRBV18 to TRBJ2-7; TRBD2 might be the D (6 bases). The CDR3 spans 15 residues. Trimming cost V 1 base and J 5 bases, with 15 bases left between them. The V gene's germline CDR1 is KGHSH and CDR2 LQKENI. The CDR3 here is CASSPRTSRRDEQYF. DNA of the CDR3: TGTGCCAGCTCACCACGTACTAGCAGGAGGGACGAGCAGTACTTC. The full variable domain, its missing parts supplied by reference TRBV18 and TRBJ2-7, is NAGVMQNPRHLVRRRGQEARLRCSPMKGHSHVYWYRQLPEEGLKFMVYLQKENIIDESGMPKERFSAEFPKEGPSILRIQQVVRGDSAAYFCASSPRTSRRDEQYFGPGTRLTVT.

Worth noting for this clonotype: A read error is possible here, since a much larger clone lies one base away. The V gene is TRBV6-5, the J gene TRBJ2-7; a weak D match, TRBD1 (5 bases). CDR1 is MNHEY and CDR2 is SVGAGI in the germline V gene. The CDR3 runs 13 residues. The CDR3 bases are TGTGCCAGCAGGCAGGGTAGCTCCTACGAGCAGCACTTC. Protein product: CASRQGSSYEQHF.

This clonotype was found a few times. The CDR3 bases are TGTGCCAGCAGTTACTCCGCCCCGGACAGGGCCTATGGCTACACCTTC. It encodes CASSYSAPDRAYGYTF. The chain uses TRBV6-5 and TRBJ1-2, with 8 positions matching TRBD1. Per the germline V gene, CDR1 is MNHEY and CDR2 is SVGAGI. V lost 0 bases to trimming and J lost 4 bases; unmatched junction nucleotides: 7. This CDR3 region has 16 residues.

A few counts support this clonotype. The chain is built from TRBV19 and TRBJ2-2; D uncertain. The CDR3 loop spans 13 amino acids. In germline, CDR1 is LNHDA, CDR2 SQIVND (reference sequence). Trimming took off 4 bases at V and 1 base at J, with 4 bases between the two ends. Here the CDR3 reads CASSTMNTGELFF. The CDR3 DNA sequence: TGTGCCAGTAGTACAATGAACACCGGGGAGCTGTTTTTT.

This clonotype has a handful of counts. The rearrangement uses TRBV5-4 and TRBJ2-5, with D perhaps being TRBD1 or TRBD2 (5 bases each). This CDR3 has 13 residues. CDR1 is SGHNT and CDR2 is YYREEE in the germline V gene (reference sequence). V dropped 0 bases and J dropped 9 bases, with 12 bases sitting between them. The CDR3 reads CASSLDGTAAQYF. The CDR3 region has the DNA TGTGCCAGCAGCTTGGATGGGACGGCGGCCCAGTACTTC.

This chain connects TRBV14 to TRBJ2-4; D might be TRBD1 (6 bases). Germline V gene lookup returns CDR1 SGHDN and CDR2 FVKESK. Trimming cost V 5 bases and J 6 bases, with 20 bases left between them. The CDR3 has 16 residues. CDR3 sequence (DNA): TGTGCCAGCAGCTTAATGGGGGCTGGAACCATAAACATTCAGTACTTC. This sequence encodes CASSLMGAGTINIQYF.

As regards this clonotype: The junction and the germline gene differ at one end; a read error may be behind it. J is TRBJ2-2 and V is TRBV24-1; TRBD2 might be the D (7 bases). Per the germline V gene, CDR1 is KGHDR and CDR2 is SFDVKD. The CDR3 totals 13 residues. The CDR3 bases are TGTGCCACCGCCGCGGGGGCAACCGGGGGGCTGTTTTTT. Translated, it gives CATAAGATGGLFF.

V is TRBV18 and J is TRBJ1-5, with D perhaps TRBD1 (5 bases). The V gene's germline CDR1 is KGHSH and CDR2 LQKENI. V lost 6 bases, J lost 6 bases, and 15 bases lay in between. The CDR3 length is 14 residues. In DNA form, the CDR3 reads TGTGCCAGCTCGGGGGAAGGTTTGGGTCAGCCCCAGCATTTT. Translation: CASSGEGLGQPQHF. Full variable domain (outside the CDR3, taken from reference TRBV18 and TRBJ1-5): NAGVMQNPRHLVRRRGQEARLRCSPMKGHSHVYWYRQLPEEGLKFMVYLQKENIIDESGMPKERFSAEFPKEGPSILRIQQVVRGDSAAYFCASSGEGLGQPQHFGDGTRLSIL.

To note about this clonotype: Its ends do not fully match the called genes, so a read error is possible. The chain uses TRBV12-3 or TRBV12-4 and TRBJ2-5; D gene ambiguous. This CDR3 has 12 residues. This CDR3 is CGSSFSAETQYF. The CDR3 bases are TGTGGCAGCAGTTTTAGTGCAGAGACCCAGTACTTC.